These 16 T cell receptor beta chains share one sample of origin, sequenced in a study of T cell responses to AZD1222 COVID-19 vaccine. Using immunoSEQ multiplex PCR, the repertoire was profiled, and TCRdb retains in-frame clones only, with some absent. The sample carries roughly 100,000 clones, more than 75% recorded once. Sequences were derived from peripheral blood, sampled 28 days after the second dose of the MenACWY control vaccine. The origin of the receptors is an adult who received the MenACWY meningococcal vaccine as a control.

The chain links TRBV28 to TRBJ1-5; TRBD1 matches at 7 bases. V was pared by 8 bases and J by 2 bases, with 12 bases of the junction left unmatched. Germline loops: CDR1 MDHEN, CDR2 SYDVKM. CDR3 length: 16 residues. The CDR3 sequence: CASGYQGGLGNQPQHF. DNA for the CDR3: TGTGCCAGCGGGTATCAGGGGGGTCTCGGCAATCAGCCCCAGCATTTT.

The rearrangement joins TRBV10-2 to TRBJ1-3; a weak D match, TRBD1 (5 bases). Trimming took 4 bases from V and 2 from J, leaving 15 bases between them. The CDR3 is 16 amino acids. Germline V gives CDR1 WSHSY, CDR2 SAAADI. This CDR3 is CASSAVGWGAGNTIYF. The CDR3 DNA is TGCGCCAGCAGTGCCGTCGGGTGGGGGGCTGGAAACACCATATATTTT.

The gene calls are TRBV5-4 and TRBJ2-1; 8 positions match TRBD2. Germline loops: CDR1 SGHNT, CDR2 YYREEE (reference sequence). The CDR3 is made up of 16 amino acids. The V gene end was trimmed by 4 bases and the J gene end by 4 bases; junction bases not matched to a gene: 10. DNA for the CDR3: TGTGCCAGCAGCGCCAATGCGGGACTAGGTTACAATGAGCAGTTCTTC. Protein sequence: CASSANAGLGYNEQFF.

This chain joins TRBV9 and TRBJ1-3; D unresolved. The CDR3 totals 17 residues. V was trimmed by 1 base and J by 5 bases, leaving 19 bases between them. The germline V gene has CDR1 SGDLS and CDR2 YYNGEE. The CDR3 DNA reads TGTGCCAGCAGCGTATCTGAGGCAGCGCCCGTTCGAAACACCATATATTTT. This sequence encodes CASSVSEAAPVRNTIYF.

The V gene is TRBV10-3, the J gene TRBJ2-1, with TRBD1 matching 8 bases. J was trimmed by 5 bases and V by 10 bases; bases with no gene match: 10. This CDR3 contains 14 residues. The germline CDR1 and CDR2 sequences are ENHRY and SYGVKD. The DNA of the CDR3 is TGTGCCACCTCCCCCGGGACAGGTAACAATGAGCAGTTCTTC. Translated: CATSPGTGNNEQFF.

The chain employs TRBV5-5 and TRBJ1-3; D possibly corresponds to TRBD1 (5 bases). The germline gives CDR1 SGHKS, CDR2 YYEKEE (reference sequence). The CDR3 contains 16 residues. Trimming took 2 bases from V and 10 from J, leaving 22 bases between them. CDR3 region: CASSFTHGAGLSTIYF. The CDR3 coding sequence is TGTGCCAGCAGCTTCACTCACGGGGCAGGACTTAGTACCATATATTTT. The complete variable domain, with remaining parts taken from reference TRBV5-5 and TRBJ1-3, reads DAGVTQSPTHLIKTRGQQVTLRCSPISGHKSVSWYQQVLGQGPQFIFQYYEKEERGRGNFPDRFSARQFPNYSSELNVNALLLGDSALYLCASSFTHGAGLSTIYFGEGSWLTVV.

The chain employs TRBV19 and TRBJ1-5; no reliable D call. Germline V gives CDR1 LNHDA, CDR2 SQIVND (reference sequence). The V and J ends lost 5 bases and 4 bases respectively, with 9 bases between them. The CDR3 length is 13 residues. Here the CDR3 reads CASSGLMNQPQHF. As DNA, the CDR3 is TGTGCCAGTAGTGGGCTCATGAATCAGCCCCAGCATTTT.

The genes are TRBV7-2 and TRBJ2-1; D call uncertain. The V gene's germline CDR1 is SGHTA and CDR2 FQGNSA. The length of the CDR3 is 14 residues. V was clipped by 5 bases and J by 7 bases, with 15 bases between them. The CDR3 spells CASSLVASQNEQFF. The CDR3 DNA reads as TGTGCCAGCAGCCTGGTGGCTAGTCAGAATGAGCAGTTCTTC.

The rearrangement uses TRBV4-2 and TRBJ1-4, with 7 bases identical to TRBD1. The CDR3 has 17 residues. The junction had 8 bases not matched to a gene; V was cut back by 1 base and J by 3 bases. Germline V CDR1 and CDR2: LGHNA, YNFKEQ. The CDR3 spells CASSQVVGGRSNEKLFF. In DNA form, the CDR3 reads TGTGCCAGCAGCCAAGTGGTAGGGGGCAGATCTAATGAAAAACTGTTTTTT.

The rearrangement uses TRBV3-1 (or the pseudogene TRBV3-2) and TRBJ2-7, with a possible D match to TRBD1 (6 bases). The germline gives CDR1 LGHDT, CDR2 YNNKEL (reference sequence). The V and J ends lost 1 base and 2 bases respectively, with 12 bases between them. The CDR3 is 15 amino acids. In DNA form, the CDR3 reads TGTGCCAGCAGCCAAGGGTCACAGGGTACCTACGAGCAGTACTTC. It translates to CASSQGSQGTYEQYF.

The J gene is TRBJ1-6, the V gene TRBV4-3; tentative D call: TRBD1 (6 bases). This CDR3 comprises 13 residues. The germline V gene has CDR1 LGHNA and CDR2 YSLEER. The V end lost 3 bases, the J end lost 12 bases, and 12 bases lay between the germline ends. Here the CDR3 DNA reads TGCGCCAGCAGCCAGGAAACAGGGTTACCCCTCCACTTT. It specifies CASSQETGLPLHF.

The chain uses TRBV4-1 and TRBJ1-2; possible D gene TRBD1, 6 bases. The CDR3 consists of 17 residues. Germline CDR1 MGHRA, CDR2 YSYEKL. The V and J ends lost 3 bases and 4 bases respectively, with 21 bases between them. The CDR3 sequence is CASSQRGQPPSLYGYTF. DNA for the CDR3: TGCGCCAGCAGCCAGCGAGGACAGCCTCCTTCCCTCTATGGCTACACCTTC.

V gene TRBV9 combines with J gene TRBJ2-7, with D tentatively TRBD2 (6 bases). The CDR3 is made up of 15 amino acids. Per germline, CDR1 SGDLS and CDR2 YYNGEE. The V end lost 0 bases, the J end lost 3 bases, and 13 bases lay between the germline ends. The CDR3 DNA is TGTGCCAGCAGCGTAGGTCCGGGACTCATCTACGAGCAGTACTTC. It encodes CASSVGPGLIYEQYF.

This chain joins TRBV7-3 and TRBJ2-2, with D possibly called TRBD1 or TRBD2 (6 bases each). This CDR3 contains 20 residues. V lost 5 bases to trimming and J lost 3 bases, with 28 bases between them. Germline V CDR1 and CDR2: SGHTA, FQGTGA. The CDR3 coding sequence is TGTGCCAGCAGCCGCCGCGGTCCGCGATCAGGGGACTCATACACCGGGGAGCTGTTTTTT. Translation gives CASSRRGPRSGDSYTGELFF.

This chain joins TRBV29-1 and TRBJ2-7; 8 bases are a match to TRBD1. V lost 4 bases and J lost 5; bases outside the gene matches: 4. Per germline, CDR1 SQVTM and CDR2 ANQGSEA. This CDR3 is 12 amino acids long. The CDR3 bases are TGCAGCGTTGGACAGGGGTCGGACGAGCAGTACTTC. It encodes CSVGQGSDEQYF.

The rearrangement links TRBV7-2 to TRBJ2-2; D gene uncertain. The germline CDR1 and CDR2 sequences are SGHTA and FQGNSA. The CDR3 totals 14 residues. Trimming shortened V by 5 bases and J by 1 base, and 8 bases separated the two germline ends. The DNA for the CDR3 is TGTGCCAGCAGCGGTCCACTGAACACCGGGGAGCTGTTTTTT. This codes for CASSGPLNTGELFF.